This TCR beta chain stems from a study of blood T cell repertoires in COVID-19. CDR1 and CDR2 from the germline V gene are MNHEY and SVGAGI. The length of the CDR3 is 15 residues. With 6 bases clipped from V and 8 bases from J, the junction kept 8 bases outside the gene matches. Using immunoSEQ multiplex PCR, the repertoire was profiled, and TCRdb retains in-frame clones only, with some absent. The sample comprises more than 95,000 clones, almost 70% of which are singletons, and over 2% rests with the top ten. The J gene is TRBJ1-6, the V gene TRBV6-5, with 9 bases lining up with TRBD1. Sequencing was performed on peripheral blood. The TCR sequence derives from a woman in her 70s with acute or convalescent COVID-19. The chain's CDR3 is CASRGLQGAHSPLHF. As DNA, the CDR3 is TGTGCCAGCAGAGGATTACAGGGGGCCCATTCACCCCTCCACTTT.